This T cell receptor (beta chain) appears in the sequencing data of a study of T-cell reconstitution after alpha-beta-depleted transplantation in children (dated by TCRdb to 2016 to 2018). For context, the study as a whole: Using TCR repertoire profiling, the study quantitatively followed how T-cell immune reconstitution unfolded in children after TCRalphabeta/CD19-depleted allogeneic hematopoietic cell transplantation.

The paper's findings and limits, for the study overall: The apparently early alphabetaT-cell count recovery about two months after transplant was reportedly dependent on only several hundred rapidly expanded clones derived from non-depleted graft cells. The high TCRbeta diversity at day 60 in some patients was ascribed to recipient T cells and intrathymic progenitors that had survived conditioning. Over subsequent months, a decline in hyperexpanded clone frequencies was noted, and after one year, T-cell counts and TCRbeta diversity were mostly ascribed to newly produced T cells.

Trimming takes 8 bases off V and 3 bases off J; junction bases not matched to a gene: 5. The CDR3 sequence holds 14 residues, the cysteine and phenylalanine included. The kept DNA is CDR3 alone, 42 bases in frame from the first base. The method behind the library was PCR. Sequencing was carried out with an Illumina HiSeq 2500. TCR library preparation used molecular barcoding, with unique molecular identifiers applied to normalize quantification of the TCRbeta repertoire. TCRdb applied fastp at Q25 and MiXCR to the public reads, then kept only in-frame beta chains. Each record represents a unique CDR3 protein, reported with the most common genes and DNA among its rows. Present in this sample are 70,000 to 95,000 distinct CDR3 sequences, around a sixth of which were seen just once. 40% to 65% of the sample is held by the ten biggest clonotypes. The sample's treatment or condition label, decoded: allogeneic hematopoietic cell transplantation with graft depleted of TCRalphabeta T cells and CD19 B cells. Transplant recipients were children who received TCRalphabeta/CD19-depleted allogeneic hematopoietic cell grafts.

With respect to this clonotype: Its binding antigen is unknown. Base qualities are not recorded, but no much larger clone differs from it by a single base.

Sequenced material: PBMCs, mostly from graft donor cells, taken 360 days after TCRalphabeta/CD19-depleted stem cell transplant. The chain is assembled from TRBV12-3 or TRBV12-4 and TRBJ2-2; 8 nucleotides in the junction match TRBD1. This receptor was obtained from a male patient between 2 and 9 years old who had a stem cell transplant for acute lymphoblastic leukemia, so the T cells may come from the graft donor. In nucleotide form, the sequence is TGTGCCAGCTACAGGGGGTGGGACACCGGGGAGCTGTTTTTT. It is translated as CASYRGWDTGELFF.